The sequence of this T cell receptor (beta chain) was determined in a study of cytomegalovirus exposure and HLA in healthy donors. Study-wide results and caveats: TCR beta V segments were, for the most part, productive about 87% or about 30% of the time in an earlier analysis. It has been reported that TCR beta sequences accurately predicted the HLA-A and HLA-B alleles of most subjects.

From germline, CDR1 is SGDLS and CDR2 YYNGEE. This CDR3 has 14 residues. V dropped 0 bases and J dropped 10; count of bases not matched to a gene: 8. The PCR was carried out with 60 Vbeta primers and 13 Jbeta primers. Sequencing was performed with immunoSEQ multiplex PCR; in TCRdb, only in-frame clones are kept and a portion is missing. The table lists some 170,000 clones, around 75% of them singletons, with around 3% in the top ten. About this clone: Its antigen is unknown.

The donors gave bone marrow, and they were healthy. The sequenced sample consisted of PBMCs. The TCR originated in a male donor in good health and CMV-seronegative. The chain recombines TRBV9 with TRBJ2-3, with 7 bases identical to TRBD1. CDR3 protein: CASSVGKQGIAQYF. In DNA, the CDR3 is TGTGCCAGCAGCGTAGGAAAACAGGGGATAGCGCAGTATTTT.